These T cell receptor beta chains were read from a single sample in a study of long-term antiretroviral therapy in people with HIV. The data were produced by immunoSEQ multiplex PCR, yet TCRdb's version contains in-frame clones alone and is incomplete. Of more than 35,000 clones listed, roughly 76% were seen once; the top ten hold about 5.2%. The sample consisted of unsorted PBMCs, taken 1.5 years after starting antiretroviral therapy. Source of these receptors: a man between 18 and 35 years old with HIV. Each CDR3 is given with its conserved first and last residue. D genes are given only for firm matches. The listing skips clone size in some rows; elsewhere it reads once, few, many or a size class.

>TRBV10-2|once|-|15|TRBJ2-1
TGCGCCAGCAGTGATTGGTCCCTCTCCTACAATGAGCAGTTCTTC
CASSDWSLSYNEQFF
>TRBV15|-|-|17|TRBJ2-5
TGTGCCACCAGCAGCCTAGGAGGCGAGAAGATCCAAGAGACCCAGTACTTC
CATSSLGGEKIQETQYF
>TRBV7-7|once|-|13|TRBJ2-1
TGTGCTAGCAGTCGCGGACTATACAATGAGCAGTTCTTC
CASSRGLYNEQFF
>TRBV7-2|-|-|14|TRBJ1-4
TGTGCCAGCAGCCTAGCCCCCTCTAGTGAAAAACTGTTTTTT
CASSLAPSSEKLFF
>TRBV4-3|-|-|15|TRBJ1-2
TGCGCCAGCAGCCAAGAGTCAGGGCCTAACTATGGCTACACCTTC
CASSQESGPNYGYTF
>TRBV19|-|-|13|TRBJ2-7
TGTGCCAGTAGTATACAGATGTCCGTAGAGCAGTACTTC
CASSIQMSVEQYF
>TRBV28|-|-|12|TRBJ1-5
TGTGCCAGCAATCCTCAGGCCCAGCCCCAGCATTTT
CASNPQAQPQHF
>TRBV5-1|-|-|14|TRBJ1-3
TGCGCCAGCCGGACTACTCTCTCTGGAAACACCATATATTTT
CASRTTLSGNTIYF
>TRBV29-1|-|-|16|TRBJ2-1
TGCAGCGTTGAAGACGCGCGGGACAGCTCCTACAATGAGCAGTTCTTC
CSVEDARDSSYNEQFF
>TRBV29-1|-|TRBD1|16|TRBJ2-5
TGCAGCGTTGTGTGGTTCCGGGACAGGGGGCAAGAGACCCAGTACTTC
CSVVWFRDRGQETQYF
>TRBV5-1|-|-|14|TRBJ1-1
TGCGCCAGCAGCCCAGCACAGATGAACACTGAAGCTTTCTTT
CASSPAQMNTEAFF
>TRBV29-1|-|TRBD1|14|TRBJ2-7
TGCAGCGTTGTGTCGGGACAGGGTTTCTACGAGCAGTACTTC
CSVVSGQGFYEQYF
>TRBV30|-|-|12|TRBJ2-7
TGTGCCTGGAGGGGGAGCTCCTACGAGCAGTACTTC
CAWRGSSYEQYF
>TRBV6-5|once|-|14|TRBJ2-2
TGTGCCAGCAGTTATTATAAGGACGCCGGGGAGCTGTTTTTT
CASSYYKDAGELFF
>TRBV9|-|TRBD1|17|TRBJ2-6
TGTGCCAGCAGAGGGATAGGGGGCGGCTCTGGGGCCAACGTCCTGACTTTC
CASRGIGGGSGANVLTF
>TRBV7-8|-|-|12|TRBJ2-3
TGTGCCAGCAGCCAGGGCGCAGATACGCAGTATTTT
CASSQGADTQYF
>TRBV28|-|-|11|TRBJ2-3
TGTGCCAGCAGTTTCGTAGATACGCAGTATTTT
CASSFVDTQYF
>TRBV15|-|-|12|TRBJ2-7
TGTGCCACCGGAGACAGAACCTACGAGCAGTACTTC
CATGDRTYEQYF
>TRBV7-2|-|-|14|TRBJ1-4
TGTGCCAGCAGCTTAGTTGTCGGCGTTGAAAAACTGTTTTTT
CASSLVVGVEKLFF
>TRBV2|-|TRBD1|14|TRBJ1-5
TGTGCCAGCAGTGAAAGACAGGGTCCTCAGCCCCAGCATTTT
CASSERQGPQPQHF
>TRBV6-1|-|TRBD1|16|TRBJ1-1
TGTGCCAGCAGTGAATTGGTGACAGGGTCGAACACTGAAGCTTTCTTT
CASSELVTGSNTEAFF
>TRBV4-3|once|TRBD2|18|TRBJ2-1
TGCGCCAGCAGCCAAGCACCCGGGGGGACTAGCGGTTACAATGAGCAGTTCTTC
CASSQAPGGTSGYNEQFF
>TRBV2|-|TRBD1|16|TRBJ2-2
TGTGCCAGCAGGAGGACAGGGGGCGCGAACACCGGGGAGCTGTTTTTT
CASRRTGGANTGELFF
>TRBV28|-|-|15|TRBJ1-2
TGTGCCAGCAGAACACCCAAGGGCAGCCTCTATGGCTACACCTTC
CASRTPKGSLYGYTF
>TRBV7-2|-|-|16|TRBJ2-4
TGTGCCAGCAGCTTAGCGCGCCTAGTCCCATCGAACATTCAGTACTTC
CASSLARLVPSNIQYF
>TRBV28|-|-|14|TRBJ2-7
TGTGCCAGCAGTTCCTCCCGGCCTTCCTACGAGCAGTACTTC
CASSSSRPSYEQYF
>TRBV2|-|TRBD1|13|TRBJ1-2
TGTGCCAGCAGTCCGGGACAGCTTTATGGCTACACCTTC
CASSPGQLYGYTF
>TRBV2|-|-|16|TRBJ1-1
TGTGCCAGCAGTGTGTTATTGGAGGGCGCGAACACTGAAGCTTTCTTT
CASSVLLEGANTEAFF
>TRBV5-8|once|TRBD2|16|TRBJ2-2
TGTGCCAGCAGCTTCCCTAGCGGAGGGACGAACGGGGAGCTGTTTTTT
CASSFPSGGTNGELFF
>TRBV27|once|-|15|TRBJ2-7
TGTGCCAGCAGTTTATCCGCAGGGTATCTCTACGAGCAGTACTTC
CASSLSAGYLYEQYF
>TRBV27|-|TRBD2|14|TRBJ2-7
TGTGCCAGCAGCCCTGGGACTAGCGCTGGCGAGCAGTACTTC
CASSPGTSAGEQYF
>TRBV18|-|-|13|TRBJ1-1
TGTGCCAGCTCACCACAATCGAACACTGAAGCTTTCTTT
CASSPQSNTEAFF
>TRBV2|-|-|17|TRBJ2-1
TGTGCCAGCGAGGGGGTGGTAACGGCTGGTGGGGTCGATGAGCAGTTCTTC
CASEGVVTAGGVDEQFF
>TRBV28|-|-|11|TRBJ1-2
TGTGCCAGCACCGGGGGGCTCGGCTACACCTTC
CASTGGLGYTF
>TRBV2|few|-|12|TRBJ1-2
TGTGCCAGCCGAAGGGGCGTCTATGGCTACACCTTC
CASRRGVYGYTF
>TRBV29-1|-|TRBD1|15|TRBJ2-1
TGCAGCGTTGAGGGGGACAGGAGCACTCACAATGAGCAGTTCTTC
CSVEGDRSTHNEQFF
>TRBV7-8|-|-|14|TRBJ1-5
TGTGCCAGCAGCTTAGCACAGGGCGATCAGCCCCAGCATTTT
CASSLAQGDQPQHF
>TRBV28|-|-|14|TRBJ1-1
TGTGCCAGCACCCGCCCTGGGACGAACACTGAAGCTTTCTTT
CASTRPGTNTEAFF
>TRBV9|-|TRBD1|17|TRBJ2-2
TGTGCCAGCAGCGCGCCGGGACAGTTGGCGGACACCGGGGAGCTGTTTTTT
CASSAPGQLADTGELFF
>TRBV19|-|TRBD1|14|TRBJ2-5
TGTGCCAGTAGTGGACAAGCCAGGGGGGAGACCCAGTACTTC
CASSGQARGETQYF
>TRBV28|-|-|14|TRBJ2-7
TGTGCCAGCAGTCGCCTCGCTTCTGGGTACGAGCAGTACTTC
CASSRLASGYEQYF
>TRBV5-4|-|-|17|TRBJ1-4
TGTGCCAGCAGCTTGGCGGGCGGCGGAGCAACTAATGAAAAACTGTTTTTT
CASSLAGGGATNEKLFF
>TRBV11-2|once|-|15|TRBJ2-7
TGTGCCAGCAGCCATCGGCGGCACACAGGTCACGAGCAGTACTTC
CASSHRRHTGHEQYF
>TRBV9|-|-|15|TRBJ2-7
TGTGCCAGCAGCGGCATCGGGGCCGGCTCCTACGAGCAGTACTTC
CASSGIGAGSYEQYF
>TRBV28|once|-|14|TRBJ2-7
TGTGCCAGCAGGGGGATAGGAAAAAGCTACGAGCAGTACTTC
CASRGIGKSYEQYF
>TRBV7-9|-|-|15|TRBJ2-7
TGTGCCAGCAGCTTAGCCGGCTTGGGGCTTTACGAGCAGTACTTC
CASSLAGLGLYEQYF
>TRBV19|few|TRBD2|15|TRBJ2-1
TGTGCCAGTAGTCGATATAGCGGGAGGTTGGATGAGCAGTTCTTC
CASSRYSGRLDEQFF
>TRBV28|medium-sized|TRBD1|11|TRBJ1-1
TGTGCCGGAAAACAGGGGCGAGAAGCTTTCTTT
CAGKQGREAFF